These 15 T cell receptor beta chains came from one sample sequenced in a study of CD8 T cells in ankylosing spondylitis. Study observations and caveats: Ankylosing spondylitis blood seemed to carry a telltale TCR beta motif made of several highly homologous variants.

Their antigens remain unidentified. TCRdb itself ran the 5' RACE reads through MiXCR, one entry per CDR3 protein. The sample yields around 890,000 distinct CDR3 sequences, approximately 12% seen once. The sequencing sample was made of blood, either unsorted or a sorted T cell fraction (not recorded which). These receptors all stem from a male donor with ankylosing spondylitis.

The chain carries TRBV4-3 and TRBJ2-1, with 13 positions matching TRBD2. Losses at the gene ends were 4 bases for V and 3 bases for J; bases not matched to a gene: 6. Germline CDR1 is LGHNA and CDR2 is YSLEER. CDR3 size: 17 residues. The CDR3 DNA reads TGCGCCAGCAGCCCCCGGACTAGCGGGGGCCTCTACAATGAGCAGTTCTTC. Residues: CASSPRTSGGLYNEQFF.

This clonotype was counted ten times or more. The chain combines TRBV27 with TRBJ1-5; D is undetermined. Germline V gene data show CDR1 as MNHEY and CDR2 as SMNVEV (reference sequence). Trimming shortened V by 1 base and J by 4 bases, and 11 bases separated the two germline ends. CDR3 size: 15 residues. CDR3 nucleotide sequence: TGTGCCAGCAGTTTATGGCAGGCCCCTAATCAGCCCCAGCATTTT. Encoded protein: CASSLWQAPNQPQHF.

This chain joins TRBV20-1 and TRBJ2-7; D is unresolved. V was shortened by 8 bases and J by 2 bases, with 13 bases between the two germline ends. Germline CDR1 DFQATT, CDR2 SNEGSKA (reference sequence). This CDR3 contains 12 residues. In nucleotides, the CDR3 is TGCAGTACACGGGCCCACCCCTACGAGCAGTACTTC. Translating gives CSTRAHPYEQYF.

The chain recombines TRBV10-3 with TRBJ2-1; 9 nucleotides line up with TRBD2. CDR3 length: 17 residues. V dropped 0 bases and J dropped 9; count of bases not matched to a gene: 12. Germline V gene data show CDR1 as ENHRY and CDR2 as SYGVKD. The CDR3 spells CAISESKRLAGPGEQFF. For the CDR3, the DNA is TGTGCCATCAGTGAGTCGAAACGGCTAGCGGGGCCGGGTGAGCAGTTCTTC.

Ten or more counts support this clonotype. The rearrangement uses TRBV20-1 and TRBJ2-7, with a tentative D call TRBD2 (5 bases). CDR1 and CDR2 from the germline V gene are DFQATT and SNEGSKA (reference sequence). CDR3 size: 14 residues. Trimming took 5 bases from V and 2 from J, leaving 16 bases between them. The CDR3 DNA sequence: TGCAGTGCTCCCCGAGGAGGTTACACCTACGAGCAGTACTTC. It codes for CSAPRGGYTYEQYF.

This clonotype showed up many times. The CDR3 loop reads CASTLTGALNYGYTF. The CDR3 DNA reads TGTGCCAGCACCCTCACGGGGGCACTTAACTATGGCTACACCTTC. V and J are TRBV7-2 and TRBJ1-2, with TRBD1 as a possible D gene (6 bases). The CDR3 runs 15 residues. Germline-derived CDR1 and CDR2 are SGHTA and FQGNSA. V lost 7 bases, J lost 1 base, and 16 bases lay in between.

This clonotype was observed many times. The chain employs TRBV20-1 and TRBJ1-5, with 8 bases fitting TRBD1. CDR1 is DFQATT, CDR2 SNEGSKA, per germline (reference sequence). Trimming cost V 6 bases and J 0 bases; bases outside gene matches: 19. This CDR3 has 19 residues. The CDR3 DNA reads as TGCAGTGCGCTAATCGGGGGGACAGGCGAATACTATAGCAATCAGCCCCAGCATTTT. This sequence encodes CSALIGGTGEYYSNQPQHF.

V usage is TRBV4-2 and J usage is TRBJ2-5; D gene unclear. Trimming pared 2 bases from V and 7 bases from J, leaving 26 bases between. Germline V gives CDR1 LGHNA, CDR2 YNFKEQ. This CDR3 spans 18 amino acids. The CDR3 sequence is CASSQNWVNSRDLWTQYF. The DNA for the CDR3 is TGTGCCAGCAGCCAAAATTGGGTAAATTCAAGAGACTTGTGGACCCAGTACTTC.

The sample holds many counts of this clonotype. The chain recombines TRBV15 with TRBJ2-7, with 8 bases fitting TRBD2. The germline V gene has CDR1 LNHNV and CDR2 YYDKDF (reference sequence). With V trimmed by 0 bases and J by 3 bases, 4 bases remained unmatched. The CDR3 covers 15 residues. CDR3 coding DNA: TGTGCCACCAGCAGAGATTTAGCGGGGAACTACGAGCAGTACTTC. It is translated as CATSRDLAGNYEQYF.

This chain uses TRBV12-3 or TRBV12-4 with TRBJ2-7, with a possible D match to TRBD1 (6 bases). The CDR3 runs 13 residues. V gave up 6 bases and J gave up 2 bases, with 11 bases separating them. The CDR3 region is CASSRQETYEQYF. The CDR3 coding sequence is TGTGCCAGCAGCAGACAGGAGACCTACGAGCAGTACTTC.

In this sample, this clonotype turned up many times. The gene calls are TRBV20-1 and TRBJ1-2, with 10 bases aligning to TRBD1. The CDR3 extends over 15 amino acids. The germline CDR1 and CDR2 sequences are DFQATT and SNEGSKA (reference sequence). The junction had 14 bases not matched to a gene; V was cut back by 5 bases and J by 8 bases. CDR3 DNA: TGCAGTGCTGGGAGGCTGGGACAGGGGAGTCCAGGCTACACCTTC. Translating it yields CSAGRLGQGSPGYTF.

This chain joins TRBV20-1 and TRBJ2-4; 14 bases match TRBD2. Unmatched junction bases numbered 8, after V lost 6 bases and J lost 7 bases. Germline CDR1 DFQATT, CDR2 SNEGSKA (reference sequence). The CDR3 is made up of 15 amino acids. Here the CDR3 DNA reads TGCAGTGCCGGCCCCCGACTAGCGGGAGGGAACATTCAGTACTTC. As protein: CSAGPRLAGGNIQYF.

The chain carries TRBV20-1 and TRBJ2-7; 12 bases line up with TRBD1. V dropped 7 bases and J dropped 6; count of bases not matched to a gene: 10. The CDR3 length is 14 residues. The germline gives CDR1 DFQATT, CDR2 SNEGSKA (reference sequence). The CDR3, as DNA: TGCAGTGTCCTGACCGGGACAGGGGGCTCCGAGCAGTACTTC. Amino acids: CSVLTGTGGSEQYF.

In this sample, this clonotype turned up a few times. This chain links TRBV20-1 with TRBJ1-4, with D perhaps TRBD1 (6 bases). This CDR3 has 13 residues. Germline-derived CDR1 and CDR2 are DFQATT and SNEGSKA (reference sequence). Trimming took off 5 bases at V and 7 bases at J, with 14 bases between the two ends. The CDR3 reads CSARLRGFEKLFF. For the CDR3, the DNA is TGCAGTGCTCGTCTCAGGGGTTTTGAAAAACTGTTTTTT.

This clonotype was seen ten or more times. The chain carries TRBV12-3 or TRBV12-4 and TRBJ1-1; TRBD1 agrees at 8 bases. The V segment lost 5 bases and the J segment 1 base; nucleotides outside the gene matches: 3. The CDR3 totals 14 residues. CDR3 sequence: CASSGDRTNTEAFF. The CDR3 nucleotides read TGTGCCAGCAGTGGGGACAGGACGAACACTGAAGCTTTCTTT.